This TCR beta chain was sequenced for a study of cytomegalovirus exposure and HLA in healthy donors (dated 2017 in TCRdb). Study-wide context: An earlier analysis of some 550 of the donors reported roughly 270 Gb of sequence data and 117 million unique TCR beta sequences from 150 million to 200 million T cells. Roughly 300 gigabases of sequencing data and 70 million to 100 million unique TCR sequences made up an early release that covered roughly 670 HLA-typed donors. Of the roughly 400 genotyped donors, roughly 80% fell in the genetic ancestry cluster associated with self-reported Caucasian donors. The study was designed to test whether signatures of past pathogen exposure could be identified by cataloging public T cell receptors. The T cell repertoires of 550 to 850 subjects were profiled by immunosequencing and related to cytomegalovirus serostatus. Besides the first cohort of roughly 660 subjects, a separate validation cohort made up of over 100 different subjects was used. The study combined high-throughput TCR immunosequencing, statistical association of individual TCRs with disease status, and machine learning to predict cytomegalovirus infection status. A later analysis re-analyzed previously published TCR beta repertoires from roughly 690 donors and added high-resolution HLA genotyping to study TCR occurrence patterns. The later analysis used no new phenotypic data to find candidate immune exposures, relying instead on TCR beta sequences and their occurrence across donors. An earlier analysis of more than 450 of the donors used high-throughput TCR beta sequencing to judge whether each TCR beta V gene segment behaved as functional or pseudogenic. Alongside the repertoire data, information on donor age, sex, ethnicity and CMV serostatus was compiled. A later genetic analysis used genome-wide SNP genotypes for 398 of the 666 donors, treating that subset as a discovery cohort. Every repertoire in the discovery cohort had been generated on one and the same sequencing platform. HLA typing included class I and class II loci at four-digit resolution. Typing coverage varied by locus: roughly 629-630 donors for A, B, C, DRB1 and DQB1; around 560 for DQA1; approximately 610 for DPA1; approximately 470 for DPB1. Roughly five DR-DQ haplotypes were handled as single units for association and clustering, since linkage in the cohort was strong. Among about 390 genotyped donors of the cohort, an average of 235,054 unique TCR beta nucleotide sequences were sequenced per donor, roughly a sixth of them non-productive.

From its cysteine to its phenylalanine, the CDR3 spans 15 amino acids. Here the CDR3 DNA is all that survives: 45 bases in frame from base 1. The junction carries 16 bases between V and J, which are trimmed by 3 bases and 5 bases respectively. CDR1 KGHSH and CDR2 LQKENI were looked up in the germline V gene. In total, roughly 670 healthy bone marrow donors made up the cohort. All cohort members were sampled while nominally healthy, although unrecorded immune exposures were likely present. The donor tested CMV seronegative, placing the donor among the 352 seronegative members of the cohort. Every donor gave a peripheral blood sample, and the peripheral blood mononuclear cells from that sample were used for TCR beta sequencing. Genomic DNA was extracted from the blood cell samples with the Qiagen DNeasy Blood Extraction Kit. What the research found in general, with its limitations: The study listed approximately 150 TCR beta chains as associated with cytomegalovirus. A later analysis associated 16,951 TCR beta sequences with specific HLA alleles at a false discovery rate of 0.05. Because HLA typing was unavailable for some donors at each locus, only the typed subset was used in association tests. A group of highly shared sequence variants was considered likely to be a technical artifact of the sequencing pipeline. Most CMV-associated TCR beta chains appeared to be HLA-restricted in a later analysis, and the HLA associations seemed to be driven largely by CMV exposure. Broadly in line with IMGT annotations, most TCR beta V segments showed up in productive rearrangements about 90% or about 30% of the time in an earlier analysis of 587 of the donors. The classifier was reported to diagnose cytomegalovirus status with high specificity and sensitivity in both the original cohort and the validation cohort. In a later analysis, TCR association rates were found to vary across HLA loci, with the most associated TCRs seen for DRB1 alleles and the fewest for HLA-C alleles. A later analysis reported that several top co-occurrence clusters appeared linked to parvovirus B19, influenza, CMV and Epstein-Barr virus. CMV serostatus was the only immune exposure information available for the cohort. When HLA alleles, especially DR and DQ, strongly co-occurred, attributing TCR associations to individual alleles was difficult. A later genetic analysis associated a missense DCLRE1C variant with V-gene and J-gene trimming of TCR beta chains, and an independent cohort replicated the association. Three of the identified cytomegalovirus-associated TCR beta chains were confirmed in vitro to be specific for cytomegalovirus antigens. The authors suggested that the approach could potentially be extended to other disease states and immunological phenotypes. Compared with the roughly 600-donor mean, donors in an Asian-associated ancestry cluster had fewer N-insertions in productive TCRs, according to a later genetic analysis. The 87-base-pair reads could not distinguish some IMGT-functional V segments, including TRBV6-2 and TRBV6-3, so those segments were excluded. The cohort was sequenced for TCR beta chains only, and without alpha or paired-chain data the features that could be detected were limited. A further reported finding was that TCR beta sequences accurately predicted the HLA-A and HLA-B alleles for most subjects in the first cohort. Roughly uniform sequencing depth across donors was assumed in presence/absence analyses, although this assumption may not hold. Because counts were too low, about 18 rarely observed V segments, including chromosome 9 orphons, were left out of the earlier analysis of some 600 of the donors. Across donors, most TCR sequences were observed very rarely, whereas some public TCRs were present in many individuals. Correlated functional status among segregating V segments might be attributable to linkage disequilibrium, but an unknown experimental factor could not be ruled out. In a later analysis, HLA-associated TCR beta chains showed more clonal expansion and lower generation probabilities than non-associated chains that were equally common.

This clone turned up a few times. Its antigen specificity is not known. One base away there is no much larger clone; base qualities are not given. The method behind the library was the immunoSEQ multiplex PCR assay. The multiplex PCR relied on a mix of 60 forward primers for TCR Vbeta segments and 13 reverse primers for TCR Jbeta segments. A multiplex PCR assay on genomic DNA amplified the CDR3 region of rearranged TCR beta genes. Amplified TCR beta libraries were sequenced as 87-base-pair reads on the Illumina HiSeq System. The authors' pipeline ran thus. In a later analysis, tens of millions of unique TCR beta chains were counted across the approximately 640 repertoires, and about 10 million of these chains were shared by at least two donors. A nearest-neighbor algorithm error-corrected the raw reads and collapsed the reads into unique sequences, merging closely related sequences to remove PCR and sequencing errors. Alignment of CDR3 sequences to IMGT reference sequences was used to assign V, D and J gene segments. For a sequence to be retained, at least a six-nucleotide match to both a V gene segment and a J gene segment was required. Rearrangements were classified as productive when the CDR3 lacked stop codons and remained in frame with V and J, and all other rearrangements were classified as non-productive. Following IMGT convention, CDR3 was defined as the stretch from the second conserved V-encoded cysteine up to the conserved J-encoded phenylalanine. The earlier analysis of about 610 of the donors excluded sequences that lacked an unambiguous match to a single V gene segment. In an earlier analysis of around 600 of the donors, V segments were called functional above 56.7% productive rearrangements and were called segregating when the between-donor standard deviation exceeded 5%. A statistical classification framework was built to diagnose cytomegalovirus status from the catalog of TCR beta chain sequences. In a later analysis, V and J genes were assigned by comparing TCR nucleotide sequences against IMGT/GENE-DB human TR gene sequences. The TCRdist pipeline was used in a later analysis to assign CDR3 sequences and most-parsimonious VDJ recombination scenarios. In a later analysis, every TCR beta chain was defined by the combination of its CDR3 amino acid sequence and its V-gene family, and reads without a unique V-gene family were dropped. To address suspected cross-contamination and a sequencing artifact, a later analysis removed around 590 highly shared, low-generation-probability nucleotide sequences. A later analysis calculated a clonal expansion index for each public chain from normalized within-repertoire ranks of inferred template counts. Generation probabilities in a later analysis came from a VDJ recombination model fitted to out-of-frame rearrangements, and those results were checked against IGoR. Hypergeometric tests were used in a later analysis to score TCR-TCR, TCR-HLA and TCR-CMV co-occurrence, with a repertoire-size bias correction applied to the TCR pairs. In a later analysis, false discovery rates were estimated by permuting HLA or CMV assignments 20 times. In a later analysis, co-occurring TCRs were grouped using DBSCAN, and TCRdist sequence similarity was added for clustering within HLA-allele-positive subsets. Repertoires with fewer than 30,000 or more than 120,000 public chains, plus five repertoires with anomalous nucleotide sharing, were excluded from co-occurrence clustering. TCRdb took over this immuneACCESS table, retaining in-frame rearrangements with V and J assigned. Such tables are incomplete; in checked studies, under half of the missing clones stem from an unresolved V gene, and the remainder is unexplained. The V and J calls and clone size are taken from that table; D and trimming were inferred from the DNA. The sample has about 150,000 clones on record, approximately 81% of them singletons. The top ten clonotypes cover about 2.1% of the sample.

Source material: PBMCs. This TCR was recovered from a woman aged 18 to 35 in good health and CMV-seronegative. In this chain, TRBV18 is recombined with TRBJ2-5; the D gene is possibly TRBD1, with 5 bases matching. This receptor carries the CDR3 CASSPFPRASETQYF. The nucleotide sequence reads TGTGCCAGCTCACCTTTCCCCAGGGCATCGGAGACCCAGTACTTC.